This T cell receptor beta chain was retrieved from a study of CD8 T cells in Susac syndrome. The CDR3 spans 16 residues. Germline V gives CDR1 MGHRA, CDR2 YSYEKL. Trimming removed 4 bases at V and 7 bases at J, with 17 bases between. RNA amounts of roughly 0.5 to 1 ug underwent reverse transcription with random hexamers. Each CDR3 protein gets one entry after TCRdb re-called the immunoSEQ multiplex PCR reads with MiXCR. The profile shows more than 150,000 distinct CDR3 sequences, 85% to 95% of them singletons. This chain connects TRBV4-1 to TRBJ1-6, with a possible D match to TRBD1 (5 bases). The sequenced sample consisted of CD8+ T cells from PBMCs. The clonotype originates from a human donor with Susac syndrome. The CDR3 region has the DNA TGCGCCAGCAGCCTTAACCCGGGACTGAAGAATTCACCCCTCCACTTT. This gives the protein CASSLNPGLKNSPLHF.